This T cell receptor beta chain was sequenced during a study of T cells in Graves' hyperthyroidism and ophthalmopathy. TCR beta CDR3 region amplification was performed from RNA transcripts. An initial round of RT-PCR targeting the TCR CDR3 relied on the HTBI primer set. TCRdb reprocessed the multiplex PCR reads with MiXCR, giving one entry per CDR3 protein. The sample lists about 560,000 distinct CDR3 sequences, about 14% occurring once. The V gene's germline CDR1 is WNHNN and CDR2 SYGVQD (reference sequence). The V gene lost 4 bases and the J gene lost 7 bases, with 11 bases spanning the gap. The CDR3 runs to 12 residues. In this sample, this clonotype turned up many times. Hyperthyroidism had been newly diagnosed in patients aged 18 to 65, and its duration was under 2 months.

This sequence originates from a woman aged 40 to 50 with Graves' hyperthyroidism. The sequencing sample was made of blood. V is TRBV10-1 and J is TRBJ2-7; D uncertain. The CDR3 region is CASSGHTGEQYF. The DNA for the CDR3 is TGCGCCAGCAGTGGACACACCGGAGAGCAGTACTTC.